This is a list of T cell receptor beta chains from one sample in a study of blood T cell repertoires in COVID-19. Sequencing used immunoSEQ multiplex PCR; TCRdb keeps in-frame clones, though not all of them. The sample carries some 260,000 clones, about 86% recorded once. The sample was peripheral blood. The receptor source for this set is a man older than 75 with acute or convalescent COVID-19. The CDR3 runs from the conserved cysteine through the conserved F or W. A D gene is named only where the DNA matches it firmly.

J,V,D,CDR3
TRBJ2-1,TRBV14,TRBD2,CASSLFGSGTGNEQFF
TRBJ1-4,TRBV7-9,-,CASSSGTVLFF
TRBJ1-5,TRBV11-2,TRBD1,CASSLGGTGLQPQHF
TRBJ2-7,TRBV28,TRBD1,CASRDRGEQYF
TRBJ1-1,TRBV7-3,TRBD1,CASSLTPTGKSTEAFF
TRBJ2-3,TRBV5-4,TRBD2,CASSLAKRASGADTQYF
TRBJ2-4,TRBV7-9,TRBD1,CASSELQGARAKNIQYF
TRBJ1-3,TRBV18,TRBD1,CASSPIQGSSGNTIYF
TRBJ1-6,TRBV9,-,CASSVGGDHNSPLHF
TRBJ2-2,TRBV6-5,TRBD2,CASSTGDYPVGELFF
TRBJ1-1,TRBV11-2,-,CASNWGTQNTEAFF
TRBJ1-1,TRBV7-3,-,CASSLFGANEAFF
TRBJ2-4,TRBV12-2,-,CASQIGTGDHF
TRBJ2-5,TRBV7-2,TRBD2,CASSVAGGPWETQYF
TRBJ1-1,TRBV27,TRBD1,CASSSGGQVEAFF
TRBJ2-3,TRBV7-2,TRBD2,CASSLEGTTSTDTQYF
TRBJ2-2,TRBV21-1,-,CASTTRRTGRNTGELFF
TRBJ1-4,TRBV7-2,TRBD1,CASSLGGQGAVKLFF
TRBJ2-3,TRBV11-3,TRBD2,CASSLGAGVRDTQYF
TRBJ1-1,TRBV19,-,CASRIGLNTEAFF
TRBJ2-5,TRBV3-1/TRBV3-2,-,CASSGIRGGRQETQYF